The clone carrying this TCR beta chain was counted ten times or more. No antigen is known for it. The CDR3 is 13 residues long. Germline trimming cut 7 bases from V and 4 bases from J; bases unmatched to any gene: 9. Germline V gives CDR1 SQVTM, CDR2 ANQGSEA. There were TCR beta CDR3 regions amplified from RNA transcripts. Primed by the HTBI set, a first-round RT-PCR was run on the TCR CDR3. TCRdb itself ran the multiplex PCR reads through MiXCR, one entry per CDR3 protein. The sample yields about 360,000 distinct CDR3 sequences, about 18% seen once. This sample stems from a study of T cells in Graves' hyperthyroidism and ophthalmopathy. Notes on the study in general: Ophthalmopathy was separated from stable hyperthyroidism by a 13 V-J model.

Patients between 18 and 65 years old had hyperthyroidism, newly diagnosed and lasting under 2 months. Fresh peripheral blood, 7.5 to 10 ml of it, supplied the PBMCs. The genes are TRBV29-1 and TRBJ1-2, with 7 bases matching TRBD1. The sample comprised blood. The source of this sequence is a woman aged 18-29 years with Graves' hyperthyroidism. The CDR3 DNA sequence: TGCAGCGGATGGGACAGCCAATCCTATGGCTACACCTTC. It specifies CSGWDSQSYGYTF.